The 15 T cell receptor beta chains in this list originate from one sample, sequenced in a study of shared clonotypes between healthy human individuals. Sequencing used immunoSEQ multiplex PCR; TCRdb keeps in-frame clones, though not all of them. The table has 2 million to 3 million clones, roughly 93% seen once. Material: naive CD4+ T cells from PBMCs. Subset defined: CD45RA+ positively selected. Receptors were obtained from a young man in good health. Some clones in this sample may be carry-over from other donors' samples.

A single count supports this clone. The DNA for the CDR3 is TGTGCCAGCAGCTTGGGGCCGGGACCCCCCTACGAGCAGTACTTC. As protein: CASSLGPGPPYEQYF. The genes are TRBV5-6 and TRBJ2-7; either TRBD1 or TRBD2 may supply D (5 bases each). Germline CDR1 is SGHDT and CDR2 is YYEEEE. This CDR3 region has 15 residues. The V gene lost 0 bases and the J gene lost 2 bases, with 12 bases spanning the gap.

This sequence joins TRBV5-8 and TRBJ2-1, with a possible D match to TRBD2 (6 bases). Trimming shortened V by 4 bases and J by 2 bases, and 16 bases separated the two germline ends. The CDR3 sequence is 16 residues long. The germline CDR1 and CDR2 sequences are SGHTS and YDEGEE. The DNA of the CDR3 is TGTGCCAGCAGCCGACCGGGACTTTGGGCCTACAATGAGCAGTTCTTC. Amino acid sequence: CASSRPGLWAYNEQFF.

This chain connects TRBV18 to TRBJ1-1, with 10 bases fitting TRBD1. CDR1 is KGHSH and CDR2 is LQKENI in the germline V gene. V shed 6 bases, J shed 7 bases, and the junction held 11 bases outside the gene matches. The CDR3 has 15 amino acids. CDR3 nucleotides: TGTGCCAGCTCCCTTATTTCAGGGACAGGGGATGAAGCTTTCTTT. It is translated as CASSLISGTGDEAFF.

The count of this clone is one. The V call is TRBV9, the J call TRBJ2-3, with unresolved D. Trimming took 0 bases from V and 7 from J, leaving 9 bases between them. The CDR3 is made up of 13 amino acids. Germline CDR1 SGDLS, CDR2 YYNGEE. For the CDR3, the DNA is TGTGCCAGCAGCGTAGGTTTTTACAATACGCAGTATTTT. Translating it yields CASSVGFYNTQYF. The entire variable domain, with the rest obtained from reference TRBV9 and TRBJ2-3, is as follows: DSGVTQTPKHLITATGQRVTLRCSPRSGDLSVYWYQQSLDQGLQFLIQYYNGEERAKGNILERFSAQQFPDLHSELNLSSLELGDSALYFCASSVGFYNTQYFGPGTRLTVL.

The chain employs TRBV4-3 and TRBJ1-2; no reliable D call. V lost 0 bases, J lost 1 base, and 9 bases lay in between. The CDR3 extends over 15 amino acids. The V gene's germline CDR1 is LGHNA and CDR2 YSLEER. The CDR3 DNA reads as TGCGCCAGCAGCCAAGAGGCGGGTTATAACTATGGCTACACCTTC. This gives the protein CASSQEAGYNYGYTF.

V usage is TRBV6-5 and J usage is TRBJ1-1; unclear D gene. Germline loops: CDR1 MNHEY, CDR2 SVGAGI. The CDR3 runs 11 residues. The V end was cut by 2 bases, the J end by 10 bases, with 8 bases between. CDR3 sequence reads: CASSYKGGAFF. Here the CDR3 DNA reads TGTGCCAGCAGTTACAAGGGTGGAGCTTTCTTT.

The chain is built from TRBV2 and TRBJ1-2; D might be TRBD1 (5 bases). The germline V gene encodes CDR1 SNHLY and CDR2 FYNNEI. The CDR3 spans 15 residues. Trimming removed 0 bases from V and 4 bases from J, with 12 bases in between. The CDR3 here is CASSEALAGFYGYTF. The DNA for the CDR3 is TGTGCCAGCAGTGAAGCGCTGGCAGGGTTCTATGGCTACACCTTC.

V gene TRBV6-5 combines with J gene TRBJ2-1, with 9 bases fitting TRBD2. There are 13 residues in the CDR3. The junction had 4 bases not matched to a gene; V was cut back by 8 bases and J by 5 bases. Germline V gives CDR1 MNHEY, CDR2 SVGAGI. CDR3 DNA: TGTGCCAGCCGGGGACTAGCCCACAATGAGCAGTTCTTC. It yields the protein CASRGLAHNEQFF.

V and J are TRBV11-2 and TRBJ2-7, with 7 bases matching TRBD1. Losses at the gene ends were 5 bases for V and 5 bases for J; bases not matched to a gene: 9. From germline, CDR1 is SGHAT and CDR2 FQNNGV. CDR3 length: 14 amino acids. CDR3 nucleotide sequence: TGTGCCAGCAGCCCTTTAAGACAGGGTAACGAGCAGTACTTC. Residues: CASSPLRQGNEQYF.

This clone was seen just once. The sample contains more than one DNA sequence encoding this CDR3. The V call is TRBV5-1, the J call TRBJ2-1, with 10 positions matching TRBD1. This CDR3 is 15 amino acids long. V lost 0 bases to trimming and J lost 6 bases; unmatched junction nucleotides: 3. In germline, CDR1 is SGHRS, CDR2 YFSETQ. CDR3 coding DNA: TGCGCCAGCAGCTTGGGGACAGGGGGTCTCAATGAGCAGTTCTTC. It encodes CASSLGTGGLNEQFF. Based on the CDR3 plus reference TRBV5-1 and TRBJ2-1, the full variable domain is KAGVTQTPRYLIKTRGQQVTLSCSPISGHRSVSWYQQTPGQGLQFLFEYFSETQRNKGNFPGRFSGRQFSNSRSEMNVSTLELGDSALYLCASSLGTGGLNEQFFGPGTRLTVL.

DNA of the CDR3: TGCGCCAGCAGCTTGCCGGCCACGGGCGGGGAGCTGTTTTTT. The encoded protein is CASSLPATGGELFF. The chain uses TRBV5-1 and TRBJ2-2; D ambiguous. CDR1 is SGHRS, CDR2 YFSETQ, per germline. This CDR3 has 14 amino acids. Trimming took off 1 base at V and 7 bases at J, with 11 bases between the two ends.

V usage is TRBV27 and J usage is TRBJ2-7, with a weak D call TRBD1 (6 bases). Trimming removed 2 bases from V and 6 bases from J, with 17 bases in between. Germline CDR1 MNHEY, CDR2 SMNVEV (reference sequence). The CDR3 is made up of 15 amino acids. The DNA for the CDR3 is TGTGCCAGCAGTTTAGAGCGGACAGCCCCCTTCGAGCAGTACTTC. Protein sequence: CASSLERTAPFEQYF.

V gene TRBV7-3 combines with J gene TRBJ2-1; 9 bases align to TRBD2. The CDR3 loop spans 16 amino acids. CDR1 SGHTA and CDR2 FQGTGA come from the germline V gene. V lost 1 base and J lost 6; bases outside the gene matches: 7. This CDR3 reads CASSLMVTSGSNEQFF. The DNA for the CDR3 is TGTGCCAGCAGCTTAATGGTGACTAGCGGTTCCAATGAGCAGTTCTTC.

This chain joins TRBV30 and TRBJ2-7; perhaps D is TRBD1 or TRBD2 (5 bases each). CDR1 is GTSNPN and CDR2 is SVGIG in the germline V gene (reference sequence). V lost 4 bases and J lost 2, with 12 bases in between. The CDR3 contains 13 residues. CDR3 sequence: CAWTRWGTYEQYF. CDR3 coding DNA: TGTGCCTGGACAAGGTGGGGGACCTACGAGCAGTACTTC.

The chain joins TRBV2 to TRBJ2-5; 8 bases align to TRBD2. The ends lost 4 bases at V and 3 bases at J; junction bases unmatched: 4. The CDR3 consists of 14 residues. Germline values: CDR1 SNHLY, CDR2 FYNNEI. The CDR3 DNA is TGTGCCAGCAGTGTGAGCGGGAGCAAAGAGACCCAGTACTTC. It specifies CASSVSGSKETQYF. The full variable domain, completed using reference TRBV2 and TRBJ2-5, is EPEVTQTPSHQVTQMGQEVILRCVPISNHLYFYWYRQILGQKVEFLVSFYNNEISEKSEIFDDQFSVERPDGSNFTLKIRSTKLEDSAMYFCASSVSGSKETQYFGPGTRLLVL.